Below, one T cell receptor beta chain is given with its context. The antigen it binds to is not known. It has no much larger one-base neighbor in the sample; base qualities were not kept. This sample is drawn from a study of immune evolution from preneoplasia to lung adenocarcinoma (dated by TCRdb to the early 2020s). Some background on the complete study: The study profiled immune contexture across lung adenocarcinoma precursors and invasive adenocarcinoma using immune gene expression, TCR sequencing and multiplex immunofluorescence. The TCR sequencing data were obtained from 51 patients. It was reported in the study that 105 samples were used for TCR sequencing. In total, the cohort included 40 to 60 patients with pulmonary nodules, all of whom underwent surgical resection. Resected precursor lesions (AAH, AIS, MIA) and invasive adenocarcinomas were compared with paired morphologically normal lung tissue. POLYSOLVER was used to infer class I HLA alleles from exome data, and LOHHLA was used to detect allele-specific HLA loss. The immune data were integrated with whole exome sequencing and methylation data obtained from the same cohort of nodules. Sample size was determined by specimen availability and not by a prior power calculation.

TCR beta CDR3 regions were sequenced from DNA using the immunoSEQ hsTCRbeta Kit. As for the authors' bioinformatics: The ImmunoSEQ Analyzer was used to analyse the TCR sequencing data. T cell clonality was defined as 1 minus Pielou's evenness, calculated on productive rearrangements. To measure T cell diversity, the inverse Simpson index was applied to productive templates. T cell density was expressed as TCR beta template counts normalized to usable DNA, with usable DNA estimated by amplifying and sequencing housekeeping genes. Two-sided Kruskal-Wallis tests were used to compare TCR metrics between histologic stages. Sourced from immuneACCESS, this table was stored by TCRdb with only in-frame sequences that have V and J called. A share of the clones is absent; for the studies checked, an unresolved V gene accounts for under half, and the remainder has no known explanation. V and J calls and clone size come straight from that table; D and trimming were deduced from the DNA. For this sample the table gives about 4,800 clones, of which about four fifths were detected only once. Of the sample, more than 12% is held by the ten largest clones.

Patients underwent resection in Japan or China between about 2014 and 2017. The histologic diagnosis of each case was independently confirmed on H&E slides by two lung cancer pathologists. The AllPrep DNA/RNA FFPE Kit was used to isolate DNA from FFPE tissue. What the study reported, not specific to this receptor: Clonality was highest in normal lung, while later-stage lesions appeared to have lower clonality but higher T cell density and diversity. The highest top T cell clone frequencies were observed in normal lung, and a progressive decrease in top T cell clone frequencies appeared to occur from AAH through AIS, MIA and invasive adenocarcinoma. Findings were based on association rather than direct causation; larger cohorts with long-term follow-up and longitudinal biopsies were deemed needed. All patients were from Japan and China, so applicability to Western populations was uncertain.

Counted from cysteine to phenylalanine, this CDR3 has 11 amino acids. The kept DNA is CDR3 alone, 33 bases in frame from the first base. The germline ends are 5 bases apart after V is trimmed by 2 bases and J by 7 bases. As encoded in the germline V gene, CDR1 is MNHNS while CDR2 is SASEGT. Sequencing was carried out using FFPE normal lung tissue adjacent to the tumor. The rearranged chain carries TRBV6-1 and TRBJ1-2; the D gene is not confidently resolved. This sequence was found in a person between 45 and 75 years old with lung adenocarcinoma. The CDR3 protein: CASSEQAGYTF. The nucleotide sequence is given as TGTGCCAGCAGTGAACAGGCTGGCTACACCTTC.